The source of this TCR beta chain is a study of Graves' ophthalmopathy and Graves' hyperthyroidism. Study background: The collection of peripheral blood took place at initial diagnosis, before any treatment. Broader study findings: Blood repertoires reportedly contained most expanded thyroid clonotypes above 0.001 frequency. With 60% to 71% sensitivity and about 78% specificity, the model predicted ophthalmopathy progression. Ophthalmopathy versus stable hyperthyroidism: 13-signature model gave around 90% sensitivity, just under 82% specificity.

This clonotype occurred many times. Antigen specificity is unknown. Amplifying from RNA transcripts, the study obtained TCR beta CDR3 regions. Second-round multiplex PCR came after first-round RT-PCR with HTBI primers. Via MiXCR, TCRdb re-called the multiplex PCR reads, giving one row per CDR3 protein. The table shows some 520,000 distinct CDR3 sequences, with approximately 15% occurring only once. Sequencing was done on a sample of blood. This sequence originates from a woman between 25 and 40 years old with Graves' ophthalmopathy.

CDR3 bases: TGTGCCAGCAGTTCCGGGGGCATGGGCAATCAGCCCCAGCATTTT. It yields the protein CASSSGGMGNQPQHF. The V and J genes are TRBV28 and TRBJ1-5; D may be TRBD1 (6 bases). V lost 4 bases and J 2 bases, leaving 12 bases between the germline ends. Germline loops: CDR1 MDHEN, CDR2 SYDVKM. The CDR3 has 15 residues.